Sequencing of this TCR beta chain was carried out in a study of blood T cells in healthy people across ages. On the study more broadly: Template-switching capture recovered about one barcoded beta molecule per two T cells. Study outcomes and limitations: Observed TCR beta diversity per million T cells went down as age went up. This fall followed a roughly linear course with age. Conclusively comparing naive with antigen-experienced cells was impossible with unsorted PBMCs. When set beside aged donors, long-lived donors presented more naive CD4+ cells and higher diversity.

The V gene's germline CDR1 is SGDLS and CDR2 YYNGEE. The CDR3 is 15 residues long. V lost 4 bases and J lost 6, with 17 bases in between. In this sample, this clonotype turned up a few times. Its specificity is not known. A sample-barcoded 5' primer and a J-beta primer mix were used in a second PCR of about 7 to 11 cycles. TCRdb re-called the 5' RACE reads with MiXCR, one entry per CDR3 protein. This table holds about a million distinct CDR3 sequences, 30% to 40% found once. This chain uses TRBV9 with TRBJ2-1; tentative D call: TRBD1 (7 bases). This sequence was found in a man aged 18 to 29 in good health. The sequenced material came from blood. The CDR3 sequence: CASSIRGGTANEQFF. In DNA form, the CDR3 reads TGTGCCAGCAGCATACGAGGCGGGACAGCCAATGAGCAGTTCTTC. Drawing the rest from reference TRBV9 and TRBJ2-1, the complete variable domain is DSGVTQTPKHLITATGQRVTLRCSPRSGDLSVYWYQQSLDQGLQFLIQYYNGEERAKGNILERFSAQQFPDLHSELNLSSLELGDSALYFCASSIRGGTANEQFFGPGTRLTVL.